Below are 28 T cell receptor beta chains sequenced from a single sample in a study of T cells in Graves' hyperthyroidism and ophthalmopathy. The source material, RNA transcripts, was used to amplify TCR beta CDR3 regions. Using the HTBI primer set, a first-round RT-PCR was run on the TCR CDR3. In TCRdb, the multiplex PCR reads were re-called with MiXCR into one record per CDR3 protein. Of about 260,000 distinct CDR3 sequences listed, about 15% were seen once; the top ten hold 28%. The sample comprised blood. These TCRs come from a woman between 18 and 30 years old with Graves' ophthalmopathy.

This clonotype was observed at least ten times. The gene calls are TRBV20-1 and TRBJ1-2, with D unclear. V lost 0 bases, J lost 7 bases, and 9 bases lay in between. The CDR3 has 12 amino acids. Germline-derived CDR1 and CDR2 are DFQATT and SNEGSKA (reference sequence). The CDR3 sequence is CSARDDWGGYTF. CDR3 DNA sequence: TGCAGTGCTAGAGATGATTGGGGTGGCTACACCTTC.

Many counts were recorded for this clonotype. V gene TRBV2 combines with J gene TRBJ2-5; D not certain. The CDR3 sequence is 13 residues long. Germline V gene data show CDR1 as SNHLY and CDR2 as FYNNEI. The germline V and J ends were trimmed by 4 bases and 3 bases, with 9 bases remaining between them. The CDR3 DNA reads as TGTGCCAGCAGTGGTGCCAGCGAAGAGACCCAGTACTTC. Its translation is CASSGASEETQYF.

The chain is built from TRBV19 and TRBJ2-4; D remains ambiguous. The CDR3 has 12 amino acids. Trimming took 3 bases from V and 10 from J, leaving 10 bases between them. Germline CDR1 is LNHDA and CDR2 is SQIVND (reference sequence). The CDR3 bases are TGTGCCAGTAGTATGAGATTTGCTATTCAGTACTTC. Translated, it gives CASSMRFAIQYF. The full variable domain, in which reference TRBV19 and TRBJ2-4 provide the parts outside the CDR3, is DGGITQSPKYLFRKEGQNVTLSCEQNLNHDAMYWYRQDPGQGLRLIYYSQIVNDFQKGDIAEGYSVSREKKESFPLTVTSAQKNPTAFYLCASSMRFAIQYFGAGTRLSVL.

The rearrangement joins TRBV6-1 to TRBJ2-5; TRBD2 agrees at 11 bases. V trimming: 5 bases; J trimming: 2 bases; junction bases outside the gene matches: 25. Germline CDR1 reads MNHNS; CDR2 reads SASEGT. This CDR3 contains 22 residues. CDR3 bases: TGTGCCAGCAGTCCTTTCTGGGTGAACTTGTGGAGACTAGCGGGAACACAAGAGACCCAGTACTTC. It specifies CASSPFWVNLWRLAGTQETQYF.

This clonotype showed up many times. The V and J genes are TRBV6-1 and TRBJ2-1; 11 nucleotides match TRBD2. Per germline, CDR1 MNHNS and CDR2 SASEGT. V shed 5 bases and J 3 bases; nucleotides not matched to a gene: 3. CDR3 length: 15 amino acids. CDR3: CASSTLAGGYNEQFF. As DNA, the CDR3 is TGTGCCAGCAGTACCCTAGCGGGGGGCTACAATGAGCAGTTCTTC.

This chain connects TRBV11-2 to TRBJ2-7, with D perhaps TRBD1 or TRBD2 (5 bases each). V gave up 4 bases and J gave up 2 bases, with 15 bases separating them. The CDR3 length is 15 residues. Germline CDR1 is SGHAT and CDR2 is FQNNGV. CDR3 sequence reads: CASSSPWDRPYEQYF. The CDR3 coding sequence is TGTGCCAGCAGCTCACCTTGGGACCGCCCCTACGAGCAGTACTTC. Full variable domain (outside the CDR3, taken from reference TRBV11-2 and TRBJ2-7): EAGVAQSPRYKIIEKRQSVAFWCNPISGHATLYWYQQILGQGPKLLIQFQNNGVVDDSQLPKDRFSAERLKGVDSTLKIQPAKLEDSAVYLCASSSPWDRPYEQYFGPGTRLTVT.

This clonotype has at least ten counts. The V and J genes are TRBV5-1 and TRBJ1-1, with D unclear. CDR1 is SGHRS, CDR2 YFSETQ, per germline. The CDR3 runs 14 residues. Trimming left V 4 bases short and J 1 base short, with 11 bases between. The CDR3 spells CASSLWTQNTEAFF. In DNA, the CDR3 is TGCGCCAGCAGCCTCTGGACCCAGAACACTGAAGCTTTCTTT.

Ten or more counts support this clonotype. The chain links TRBV7-9 to TRBJ2-3; possible D gene TRBD2, 5 bases. Germline V gene lookup returns CDR1 SEHNR and CDR2 FQNEAQ (reference sequence). V was pared by 1 base and J by 5 bases, with 13 bases between. The length of the CDR3 is 15 residues. As DNA, the CDR3 is TGTGCCAGCAGCTTAGTGACTACCCACCTAGATACGCAGTATTTT. Translated: CASSLVTTHLDTQYF.

This clonotype has at least ten counts. CDR3 in amino acids: CSASGFLAETNTGELFF. CDR3 nucleotides: TGCAGTGCTAGCGGTTTTCTAGCGGAAACAAACACCGGGGAGCTGTTTTTT. This rearrangement joins TRBV20-1 to TRBJ2-2, with 7 bases aligning to TRBD2. With V trimmed by 3 bases and J by 2 bases, 12 bases remained unmatched. Germline V CDR1 and CDR2: DFQATT, SNEGSKA (reference sequence). The CDR3 is made up of 17 amino acids.

There are many counts of this clonotype. The chain is built from TRBV5-6 and TRBJ1-1; a weak D match, TRBD1 (5 bases). CDR3 length: 12 amino acids. Germline V gene lookup returns CDR1 SGHDT and CDR2 YYEEEE. V was cut by 4 bases and J by 10 bases, with 14 bases left in between. CDR3 protein: CASSAGPGRAFF. The CDR3 DNA reads as TGTGCCAGCAGCGCGGGGCCGGGGAGAGCTTTCTTT. Full variable domain (rest looked up from reference TRBV5-6 and TRBJ1-1): DAGVTQSPTHLIKTRGQQVTLRCSPKSGHDTVSWYQQALGQGPQFIFQYYEEEERQRGNFPDRFSGHQFPNYSSELNVNALLLGDSALYLCASSAGPGRAFFGQGTRLTVV.

This clonotype has at least ten counts. The junction and the germline gene differ at one end; a read error may be behind it. This chain connects TRBV18 to TRBJ2-3; 9 bases match TRBD1. CDR3 size: 16 residues. Germline-derived CDR1 and CDR2 are KGHSH and LQKENI. CDR3 amino acids: CSSSPGQGGITDTQYF. The CDR3 DNA sequence: TGTTCCAGCTCACCGGGACAGGGTGGTATCACAGATACGCAGTATTTT.

This clonotype was seen at least ten times. This rearrangement joins TRBV6-2 or TRBV6-3 to TRBJ2-7, with D possibly TRBD1 on 5 matching bases. The CDR3 covers 14 residues. Trimming removed 6 bases from V and 6 bases from J, with 18 bases in between. The germline CDR1 and CDR2 sequences are MNHEY and SVGEGT. The CDR3 coding sequence is TGTGCCAGCAGAAGGCAGGGAAGTTTCACCGAGCAGTACTTC. The encoded protein is CASRRQGSFTEQYF.

Concerning this clonotype: Possible read error: a much larger clone is one base away. V and J are TRBV28 and TRBJ2-3, with D possibly being TRBD1 (5 bases). V gave up 9 bases and J gave up 4 bases, with 14 bases separating them. From germline, CDR1 is MDHEN and CDR2 SYDVKM. The CDR3 has 13 amino acids. The DNA of the CDR3 is TGTGCCAGTCTTGACAGAATCGCAGATACGCAGTATTTT. This translates into CASLDRIADTQYF.

Comments on this clonotype: Being one base from a much bigger clone, this may be a read error. The V call is TRBV7-9, the J call TRBJ2-2, with 11 bases that match TRBD2. The germline V gene has CDR1 SEHNR and CDR2 FQNEAQ (reference sequence). CDR3 length equals 15 residues. CDR3 DNA sequence: TGTGCCAGCAGCGTAGCGGGGGGGCGCACCGGGGAGCTGCTTTTT. Encoded protein: CASSVAGGRTGELLF. Filled out from reference TRBV7-9 and TRBJ2-2, the complete variable domain reads DTGVSQNPRHKITKRGQNVTFRCDPISEHNRLYWYRQTLGQGPEFLTYFQNEAQLEKSRLLSDRFSAERPKGSFSTLEIQRTEQGDSAMYLCASSVAGGRTGELLFGEGSRLTVL.

This clonotype appeared many times. This chain links TRBV6-5 with TRBJ2-3; D possibly corresponds to TRBD1 (6 bases). This CDR3 is 15 amino acids long. The V end lost 2 bases, the J end lost 6 bases, and 15 bases lay between the germline ends. Germline V gene lookup returns CDR1 MNHEY and CDR2 SVGAGI. The CDR3 sequence: CASSYTPQGWDTQYF. The CDR3 bases are TGTGCCAGCAGTTACACTCCCCAGGGGTGGGATACGCAGTATTTT.

The J gene is TRBJ2-7, the V gene TRBV28; 13 bases align to TRBD2. Germline V gene data show CDR1 as MDHEN and CDR2 as SYDVKM. The CDR3 length is 20 residues. Germline trimming cut 6 bases from V and 3 bases from J; bases unmatched to any gene: 20. The CDR3 loop reads CASSLQTGAGLAGDIYEQYF. The CDR3, as DNA: TGTGCCAGCAGCTTGCAGACAGGGGCCGGACTAGCGGGAGATATCTACGAGCAGTACTTC.

This clonotype turned up a few times. The rearrangement uses TRBV19 and TRBJ2-7, with D perhaps assigned TRBD1 or TRBD2 (5 bases each). CDR3 length: 13 residues. The germline CDR1 and CDR2 sequences are LNHDA and SQIVND (reference sequence). The germline V and J ends were trimmed by 5 bases and 3 bases, with 11 bases remaining between them. The CDR3 region is CASSPEGFYEQYF. Here the CDR3 DNA reads TGTGCCAGTAGTCCAGAGGGGTTCTACGAGCAGTACTTC.

This clonotype was counted ten times or more. This sequence joins TRBV7-3 and TRBJ2-1, with 9 nucleotides matching TRBD1. This CDR3 has 15 amino acids. J was trimmed by 3 bases and V by 5 bases; bases with no gene match: 5. Per the germline V gene, CDR1 is SGHTA and CDR2 is FQGTGA. CDR3 DNA sequence: TGTGCCAGCAGCCCTGGACAGGGGATCTACAATGAGCAGTTCTTC. It codes for CASSPGQGIYNEQFF.

The chain combines TRBV28 with TRBJ1-2; possible D gene TRBD1, 6 bases. Germline V gives CDR1 MDHEN, CDR2 SYDVKM. V lost 5 bases, J lost 2 bases, and 18 bases lay in between. This CDR3 is 16 amino acids long. For the CDR3, the DNA is TGTGCCAGCAGTCCCCTCGGCGGGGGCAGGAACTATGGCTACACCTTC. This translates into CASSPLGGGRNYGYTF.

This clonotype was counted at least ten times. The chain carries TRBV5-1 and TRBJ2-7, with 10 bases that match TRBD1. Germline V gives CDR1 SGHRS, CDR2 YFSETQ. This CDR3 spans 14 amino acids. V trimming: 3 bases; J trimming: 3 bases; junction bases outside the gene matches: 3. CDR3 in DNA: TGCGCCAGCAGCTGGGGACAGGGGAACTACGAGCAGTACTTC. Its protein is CASSWGQGNYEQYF.

This clonotype was seen more than once but under ten times. A much larger clonotype is one base distant, so this may be a read error. The J gene is TRBJ2-2, the V gene TRBV12-3 or TRBV12-4; TRBD1 aligns across 8 bases. The V gene end was trimmed by 5 bases and the J gene end by 5 bases; junction bases not matched to a gene: 1. The CDR3 runs to 13 residues. The CDR3 nucleotides read TGTGCCAGCAGTAACAGGGGGACCGGGGAGCTGTTTTTT. Its protein is CASSNRGTGELFF.

This clonotype was counted between two and nine times. The chain recombines TRBV29-1 with TRBJ2-7; D is possibly TRBD1 (6 bases). This CDR3 spans 14 amino acids. Germline V CDR1 and CDR2: SQVTM, ANQGSEA. The ends were cut back, 4 bases at V and 6 bases at J, with 19 bases in the middle. CDR3 sequence reads: CSVVVRTATGEQYF. For the CDR3, the DNA is TGCAGCGTTGTAGTGAGGACAGCAACAGGCGAGCAGTACTTC.

The chain couples TRBV19 to TRBJ2-1; TRBD2 matches at 11 bases. The CDR3 has 16 amino acids. With V trimmed by 6 bases and J by 5 bases, 9 bases remained unmatched. CDR1 and CDR2 (germline): LNHDA, SQIVND (reference sequence). The CDR3: CASRALAGGIHNEQFF. CDR3 DNA sequence: TGTGCCAGTAGGGCATTAGCGGGGGGGATCCACAATGAGCAGTTCTTC.

Many counts were recorded for this clonotype. This chain joins TRBV30 and TRBJ2-3; 10 nucleotides line up with TRBD2. Unmatched junction bases numbered 3, after V lost 2 bases and J lost 4 bases. The CDR3 extends over 14 amino acids. Germline CDR1 reads GTSNPN; CDR2 reads SVGIG (reference sequence). CDR3 protein: CAWSRLAGADTQYF. CDR3 coding DNA: TGTGCCTGGAGTCGGCTAGCGGGGGCAGATACGCAGTATTTT.

Regarding this clonotype: This may come from a read error, since a much larger clone is one base off. The chain combines TRBV7-9 with TRBJ1-2, with D hard to call. The CDR3 sequence is 14 residues long. The germline V gene has CDR1 SEHNR and CDR2 FQNEAQ (reference sequence). The CDR3 DNA reads TGTACCAGCAGCTTTGATGGCCCTAACTATGGCTACACCTTC. Amino acids: CTSSFDGPNYGYTF.

This clonotype was detected a few times. The chain employs TRBV19 and TRBJ2-1, with 8 bases lining up with TRBD2. V shed 2 bases, J shed 4 bases, and the junction held 7 bases outside the gene matches. The CDR3 loop spans 16 amino acids. Germline CDR1 is LNHDA and CDR2 is SQIVND (reference sequence). CDR3 region: CASSILSGGEYNEQFF. The CDR3 DNA reads TGTGCCAGTAGTATATTGTCGGGGGGGGAATACAATGAGCAGTTCTTC.

This clonotype showed up many times. The genes are TRBV12-3 or TRBV12-4 and TRBJ2-1, with a possible D match to TRBD2 (5 bases). V was clipped by 7 bases and J by 4 bases, with 14 bases between them. The CDR3 is 14 amino acids. The CDR3 nucleotides read TGTGCCAGCAAACCACGGACGGGATACAATGAGCAGTTCTTC. This gives the protein CASKPRTGYNEQFF.

This clonotype was observed many times. This chain's CDR3 is CASSRGGTDTQYF. The CDR3 coding sequence is TGTGCCAGCAGCAGGGGGGGCACAGATACGCAGTATTTT. J is TRBJ2-3 and V is TRBV7-3, with D tentatively TRBD1 or TRBD2 (6 bases each). The CDR3 length is 13 residues. Per germline, CDR1 SGHTA and CDR2 FQGTGA. V was pared by 5 bases and J by 1 base, with 7 bases between.